Listed here are 8 T cell receptor beta chains from one sample, sequenced in a study of blood T cell repertoires in COVID-19. Clones were sequenced by immunoSEQ multiplex PCR, and TCRdb holds only the in-frame ones, with some missing. The table has 200,000 to 250,000 clones, 75% to 90% seen once. Material: peripheral blood. The receptor source for this set is a man aged 60 to 75 who had recovered from COVID-19.

To note about this clone: In the same sample, other DNA sequences code for this CDR3. The rearrangement links TRBV5-6 to TRBJ1-1; a possible D gene is TRBD1 (5 bases). This CDR3 region has 14 residues. V lost 1 base to trimming and J lost 0 bases, with 7 bases between them. In germline, CDR1 is SGHDT, CDR2 YYEEEE. CDR3 sequence (DNA): TGTGCCAGCAGCTTGAGACAGTTGAACACTGAAGCTTTCTTT. Encoded protein: CASSLRQLNTEAFF.

The rearrangement uses TRBV12-3 or TRBV12-4 and TRBJ2-7, with D possibly TRBD1 on 6 matching bases. This CDR3 region has 13 residues. The V and J ends lost 6 bases and 5 bases respectively, with 14 bases between them. As DNA, the CDR3 is TGTGCCAGCAGCGAGCCCCCAGGGGACGAGCAGTACTTC. It translates to CASSEPPGDEQYF.

The gene calls are TRBV5-4 and TRBJ2-1; maybe TRBD2 (5 bases). Germline V gives CDR1 SGHNT, CDR2 YYREEE (reference sequence). This CDR3 has 12 amino acids. Trimming removed 0 bases from V and 15 bases from J, with 13 bases in between. The CDR3 protein is CASSLGVGVGFF. The CDR3 DNA reads TGTGCCAGCAGCTTGGGGGTGGGAGTGGGGTTCTTC. Together with reference TRBV5-4 and TRBJ2-1, the CDR3 gives the full variable domain: ETGVTQSPTHLIKTRGQQVTLRCSSQSGHNTVSWYQQALGQGPQFIFQYYREEENGRGNFPPRFSGLQFPNYSSELNVNALELDDSALYLCASSLGVGVGFFGPGTRLTVL.

This clone has a single count. This chain connects TRBV5-1 to TRBJ1-6; D perhaps matches TRBD1 (6 bases). The V and J ends lost 4 bases and 7 bases respectively, with 18 bases between them. This CDR3 region has 16 residues. Germline V gives CDR1 SGHRS, CDR2 YFSETQ. CDR3 sequence: CASSRDHRVQNSPLHF. CDR3 sequence (DNA): TGCGCCAGCAGCCGCGACCACAGGGTTCAGAATTCACCCCTCCACTTT.

This clone showed up just once. The chain is built from TRBV28 and TRBJ2-1, with D possibly being TRBD2 (7 bases). CDR1 is MDHEN, CDR2 SYDVKM, per germline. The length of the CDR3 is 18 residues. With 8 bases removed from V and 4 bases from J, the gap between germline ends came to 27 bases. In nucleotides, the CDR3 is TGTGCCAGCCACTCCTTCAAGGAGGGAGGGACAAAGTACAATGAGCAGTTCTTC. This sequence encodes CASHSFKEGGTKYNEQFF.

This clone occurred once. This chain uses TRBV25-1 with TRBJ1-2; no clear D gene. This CDR3 comprises 11 residues. Looked up from germline, CDR1 is MGHDK and CDR2 is SYGVNS. V lost 3 bases, J lost 6 bases, and 5 bases lay in between. The DNA of the CDR3 is TGTGCCAGCAGTGACGGTAATGGCTACACCTTC. It translates to CASSDGNGYTF.

This clone was found once. This sequence joins TRBV27 and TRBJ2-1; 14 bases line up with TRBD2. Germline V lookup: CDR1 MNHEY, CDR2 SMNVEV (reference sequence). V dropped 4 bases and J dropped 11; count of bases not matched to a gene: 7. The CDR3 loop spans 15 amino acids. The CDR3 reads CASSSGLAGAGQQFF. In DNA form, the CDR3 reads TGTGCCAGCAGTTCGGGACTAGCGGGAGCCGGGCAGCAGTTCTTC.

CDR3 sequence: CASSKGGTSGRYNEQFF. In nucleotides, the CDR3 is TGTGCCAGTAGTAAAGGAGGGACTAGCGGGAGGTACAATGAGCAGTTCTTC. The rearrangement uses TRBV19 and TRBJ2-1; 15 nucleotides agree with TRBD2. This CDR3 region has 17 residues. Germline CDR1 LNHDA, CDR2 SQIVND (reference sequence). J lost 4 bases, V lost 4 bases, and 5 bases had no gene match.